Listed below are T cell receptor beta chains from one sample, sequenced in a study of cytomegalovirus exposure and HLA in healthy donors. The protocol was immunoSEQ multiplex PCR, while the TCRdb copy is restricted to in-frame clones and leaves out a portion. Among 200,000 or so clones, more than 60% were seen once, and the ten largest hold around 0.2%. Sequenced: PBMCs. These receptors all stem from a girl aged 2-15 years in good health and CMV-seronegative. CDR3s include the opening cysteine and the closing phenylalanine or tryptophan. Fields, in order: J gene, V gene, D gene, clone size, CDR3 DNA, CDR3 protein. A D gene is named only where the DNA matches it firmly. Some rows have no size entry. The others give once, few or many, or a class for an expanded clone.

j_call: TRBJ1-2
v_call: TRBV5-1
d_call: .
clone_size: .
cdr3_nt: TGCGCCAGCAGCTTCACAGGCACGGACTATGGCTACACCTTC
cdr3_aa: CASSFTGTDYGYTF

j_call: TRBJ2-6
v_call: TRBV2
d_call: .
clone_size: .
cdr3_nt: TGTGCCAGCAGAGGCGGGGGACACATCATCTCTGGGGCCAACGTCCTGACTTTC
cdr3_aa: CASRGGGHIISGANVLTF

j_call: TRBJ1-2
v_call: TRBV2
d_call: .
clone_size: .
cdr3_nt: TGTGCCAGCAGTGAGGCAGGGGCGGATGGCTACACCTTC
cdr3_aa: CASSEAGADGYTF

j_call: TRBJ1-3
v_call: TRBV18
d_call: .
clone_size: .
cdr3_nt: TGTGCCAGCTCACCATTGGCAGGGCCTGGAAACACCATATATTTT
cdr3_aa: CASSPLAGPGNTIYF

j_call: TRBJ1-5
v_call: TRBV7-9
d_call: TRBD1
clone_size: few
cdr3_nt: TGTGCCAGCAGCCGCGACAGGGTAAGCAATCAGCCCCAGCATTTT
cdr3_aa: CASSRDRVSNQPQHF

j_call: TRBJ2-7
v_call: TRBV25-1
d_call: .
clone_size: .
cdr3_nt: TGTGCCAGCTCGGACATGTCCTACGAGCAGTACTTC
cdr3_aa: CASSDMSYEQYF

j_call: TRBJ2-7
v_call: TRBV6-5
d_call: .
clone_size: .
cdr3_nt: TGTGCCAGCAGTTACGATCGAGGAGCCTACGAGCAGTACTTC
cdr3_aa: CASSYDRGAYEQYF

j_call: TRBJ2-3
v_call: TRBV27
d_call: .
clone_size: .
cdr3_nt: TGTGCCAGCAGATGGATTGGCGGTAACACAGATACGCAGTATTTT
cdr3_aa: CASRWIGGNTDTQYF

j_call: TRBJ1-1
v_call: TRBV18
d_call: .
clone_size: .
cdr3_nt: TGTGCCAGCTCACCGATAACGGGGGGGAACACTGAAGCTTTCTTT
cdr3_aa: CASSPITGGNTEAFF

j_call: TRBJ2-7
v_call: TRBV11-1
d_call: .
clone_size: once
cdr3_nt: TGTGCCAGCAGCACAGAAGAATTCTCCTACGAGCAGTACTTC
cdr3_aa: CASSTEEFSYEQYF

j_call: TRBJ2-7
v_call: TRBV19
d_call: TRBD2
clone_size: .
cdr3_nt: TGTGCCAGTAGTATAGATCGGACTAGCGGGAAGTACGAGCAGTACTTC
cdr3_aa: CASSIDRTSGKYEQYF

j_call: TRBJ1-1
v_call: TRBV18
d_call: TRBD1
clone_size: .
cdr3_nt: TGTGCCAGCTCACCGAGATTGGGACAGGGTGGGCTCTTCGGGGACACTGAAGCTTTCTTT
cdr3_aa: CASSPRLGQGGLFGDTEAFF

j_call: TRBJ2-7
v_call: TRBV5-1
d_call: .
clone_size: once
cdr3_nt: TGCGCCAGCAGCTTGGATACGGACACGTGGTACTTC
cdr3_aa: CASSLDTDTWYF

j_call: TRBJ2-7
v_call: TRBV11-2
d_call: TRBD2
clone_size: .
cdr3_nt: TGTGCCAGCAGCTTCGTAAAGGGCGGGAGGAGCTCCTACGAGCAGTACTTC
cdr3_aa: CASSFVKGGRSSYEQYF

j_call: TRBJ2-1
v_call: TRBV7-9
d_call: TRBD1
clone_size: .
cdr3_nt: TGTGCCAGCAGCAAGGACAGGGGGCTTAAGGATGAGCAGTTCTTC
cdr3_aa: CASSKDRGLKDEQFF

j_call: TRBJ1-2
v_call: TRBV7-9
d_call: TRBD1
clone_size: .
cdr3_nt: TGTGCCAGCAGCTCTGGAACTGGGACAGGGTCTCCCTATGGCTACACCTTC
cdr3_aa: CASSSGTGTGSPYGYTF

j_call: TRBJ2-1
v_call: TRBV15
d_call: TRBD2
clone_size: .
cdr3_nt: TGTGCCACCAGCCCCGGGACTAGCGGCCTAAATGAGCAGTTCTTC
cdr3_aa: CATSPGTSGLNEQFF

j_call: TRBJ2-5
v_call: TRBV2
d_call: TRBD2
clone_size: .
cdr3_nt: TGTGCCAGCAGCGTCTTTCCGGGACTAGCGGGAGGAGAGGGAGAGACCCAGTACTTC
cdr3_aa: CASSVFPGLAGGEGETQYF

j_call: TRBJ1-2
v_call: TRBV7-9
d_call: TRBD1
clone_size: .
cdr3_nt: TGTGCCAGCAGCATTCTAGACGAGACAGGGCTCTATGGCTACACCTTC
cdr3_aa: CASSILDETGLYGYTF

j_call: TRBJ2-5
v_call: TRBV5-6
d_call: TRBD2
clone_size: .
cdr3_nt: TGTGCCAGCAGCGGACGCTGGCTAGCGGGGGATGGAGAGACCCAGTACTTC
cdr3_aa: CASSGRWLAGDGETQYF

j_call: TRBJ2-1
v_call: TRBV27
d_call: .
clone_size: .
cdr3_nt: TGTGCCAGCAGTTCTAGGGGAAATGAGCAGTTCTTC
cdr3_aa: CASSSRGNEQFF

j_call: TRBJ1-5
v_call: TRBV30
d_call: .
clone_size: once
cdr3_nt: TGTGCCGGAGGGCACGGCTATCAGCCCCAGCATTTT
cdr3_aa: CAGGHGYQPQHF

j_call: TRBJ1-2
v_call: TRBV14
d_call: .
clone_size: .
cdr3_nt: TGTGCCAGCAGCCAAGGCGGGATCCACACCTTC
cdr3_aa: CASSQGGIHTF

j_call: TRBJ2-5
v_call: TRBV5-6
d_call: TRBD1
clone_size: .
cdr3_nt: TGTGCCAGCAGACAGGGGGAGACCCAGTACTTC
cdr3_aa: CASRQGETQYF

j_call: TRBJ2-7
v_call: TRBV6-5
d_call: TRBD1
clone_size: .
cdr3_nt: TGTGCCAGCAGTTACGAACCCAGGGGGTACGAGCAGTACTTC
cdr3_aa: CASSYEPRGYEQYF

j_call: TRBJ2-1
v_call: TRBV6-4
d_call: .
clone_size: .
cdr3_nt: TGTGCCAGCAGTGACCCGGGAGCGTCGAATGAGCAGTTCTTC
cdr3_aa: CASSDPGASNEQFF

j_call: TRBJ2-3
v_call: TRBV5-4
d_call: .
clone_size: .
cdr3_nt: TGTGCCAGCAGCCTGACAGGAGCCACAGATACGCAGTATTTT
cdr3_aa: CASSLTGATDTQYF

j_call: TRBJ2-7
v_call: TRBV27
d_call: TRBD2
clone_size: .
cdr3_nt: TGTGCCAGCAGTTTAGGCCTAGCGGGAGGGGACGAGCAGTACTTC
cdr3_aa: CASSLGLAGGDEQYF

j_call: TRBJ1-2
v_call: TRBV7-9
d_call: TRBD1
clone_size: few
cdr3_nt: TGTGCCAGCAGTCCCGACGCCGACAGGGGGGGTGGCTACACCTTC
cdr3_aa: CASSPDADRGGGYTF

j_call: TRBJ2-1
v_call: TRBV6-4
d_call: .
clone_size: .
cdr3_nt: TGTGCCAGCAGCCAAGACAGGAACAATGAGCAGTTCTTC
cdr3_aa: CASSQDRNNEQFF

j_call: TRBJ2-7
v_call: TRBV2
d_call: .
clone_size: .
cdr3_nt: TGTGCCAGCAGTGTGGCGGTAAGGGGGACAAGCTCCTACGAGCAGTACTTC
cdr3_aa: CASSVAVRGTSSYEQYF

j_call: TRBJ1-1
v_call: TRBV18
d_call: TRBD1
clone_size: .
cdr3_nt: TGTGCCAGCTCACGGATACAGGGGCCTGAAGCTTTCTTT
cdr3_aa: CASSRIQGPEAFF

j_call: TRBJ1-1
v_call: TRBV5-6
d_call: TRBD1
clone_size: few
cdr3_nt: TGTGCCAGCAGCTTGGATGGACAGGGGTTCACTGAAGCTTTCTTT
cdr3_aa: CASSLDGQGFTEAFF

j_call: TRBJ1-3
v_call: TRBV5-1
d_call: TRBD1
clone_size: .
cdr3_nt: TGCGCCAGCAGCTCGGGACAGAGGGTCTCTGGAAACACCATATATTTT
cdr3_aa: CASSSGQRVSGNTIYF

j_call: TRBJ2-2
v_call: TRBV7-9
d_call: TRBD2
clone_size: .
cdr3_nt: TGTGCCAGCAAGTCGGGGACTAGCGGATACACCGGGGAGCTGTTTTTT
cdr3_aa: CASKSGTSGYTGELFF

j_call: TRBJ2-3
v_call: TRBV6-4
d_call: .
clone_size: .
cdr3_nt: TGTGCCAGCAGTGACTCGGGCCCGCGGGGGCAGTATTTT
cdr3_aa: CASSDSGPRGQYF

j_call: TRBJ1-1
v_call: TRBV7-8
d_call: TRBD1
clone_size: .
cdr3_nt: TGTGCCAGCAGCCCTCCAGTAGGGGGCCAAGAAGCTTTCTTT
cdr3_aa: CASSPPVGGQEAFF

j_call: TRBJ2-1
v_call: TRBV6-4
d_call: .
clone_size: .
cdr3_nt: TGTGCCAGCAGTGAAAGGGGCTGGGGTAACAATGAGCAGTTCTTC
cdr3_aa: CASSERGWGNNEQFF

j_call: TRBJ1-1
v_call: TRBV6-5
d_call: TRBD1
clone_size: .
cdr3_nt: TGTGCCAGCAGTGCCGTCGACAGGGCGGGTTTAATGACTTTCTTT
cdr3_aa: CASSAVDRAGLMTFF

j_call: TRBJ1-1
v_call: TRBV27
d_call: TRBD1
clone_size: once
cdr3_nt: TGTGCCAGCAGTTCTCTGACAGGGGGCTTTTGGAACACTGAAGCTTTCTTT
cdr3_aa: CASSSLTGGFWNTEAFF

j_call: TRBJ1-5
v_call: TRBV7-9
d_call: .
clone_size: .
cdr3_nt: TGTGCCAGCAGCCTGTATCCGGGGCCCCAGCATTTT
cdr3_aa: CASSLYPGPQHF

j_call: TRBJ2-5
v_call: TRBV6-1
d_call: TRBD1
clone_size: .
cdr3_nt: TGTGCCAGCACCAGGACAGGGTTTGGGGAGACCCAGTACTTC
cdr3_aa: CASTRTGFGETQYF

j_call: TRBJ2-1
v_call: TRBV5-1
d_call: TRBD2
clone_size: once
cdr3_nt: TGCGCCAGCAGCAGAGGACTAGCGGGATTGGATGAGCAGTTCTTC
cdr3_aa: CASSRGLAGLDEQFF

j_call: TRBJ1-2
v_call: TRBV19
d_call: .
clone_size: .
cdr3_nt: TGTGCCAGTTGGGAGTTCGGGCATGGCTACACCTTC
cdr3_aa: CASWEFGHGYTF

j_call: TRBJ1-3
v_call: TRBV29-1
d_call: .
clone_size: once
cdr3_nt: TGCAGCGTTGAAGATATATCGGGTGGGGGCCCTGTGGGAAACACCATATATTTT
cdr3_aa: CSVEDISGGGPVGNTIYF

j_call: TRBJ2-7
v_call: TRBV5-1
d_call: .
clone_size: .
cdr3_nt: TGCGCCAGCAGCTTGGACAGTTCCGAGCAGTACTTC
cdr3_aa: CASSLDSSEQYF

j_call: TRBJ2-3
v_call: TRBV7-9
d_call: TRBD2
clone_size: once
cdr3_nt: TGTGCCAGCAGCTTAGCCACCCAGGGACTAGCGGGTCGGGATACGCAGTATTTT
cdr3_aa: CASSLATQGLAGRDTQYF

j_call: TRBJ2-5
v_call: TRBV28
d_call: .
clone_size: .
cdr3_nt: TGTGCCAGCAGTTTAAGCAGGAGGGTATCCCCTAGCTCCCAAGAGACCCAGTACTTC
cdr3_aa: CASSLSRRVSPSSQETQYF

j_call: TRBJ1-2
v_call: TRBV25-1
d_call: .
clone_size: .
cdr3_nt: TGTGCCAGCAGTGAAAGGACAGCCTATGGCTACACCTTC
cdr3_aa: CASSERTAYGYTF

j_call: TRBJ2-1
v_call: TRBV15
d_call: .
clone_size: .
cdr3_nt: TGTGCCACCAGCAGAGATTCACCAGGGTCAGCCCCACAGGGATACAATGAGCAGTTCTTC
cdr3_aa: CATSRDSPGSAPQGYNEQFF

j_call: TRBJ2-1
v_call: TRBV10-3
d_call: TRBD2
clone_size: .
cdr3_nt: TGTGCCATCAACGGGGGGGCCTACAATGAGCAGTTCTTC
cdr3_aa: CAINGGAYNEQFF

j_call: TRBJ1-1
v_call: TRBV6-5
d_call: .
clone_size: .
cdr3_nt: TGTGCCAGCAGACGAGTTAACACTGAAGCTTTCTTT
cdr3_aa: CASRRVNTEAFF

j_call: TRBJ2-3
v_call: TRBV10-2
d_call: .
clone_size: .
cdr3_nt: TGCGCCAGCAGTTTCGCAGATACGCAGTATTTT
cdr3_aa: CASSFADTQYF

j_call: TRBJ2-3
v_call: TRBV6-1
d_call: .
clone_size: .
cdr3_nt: TGTGCCAGCAGTGAGACAGGTCGGGCAGATACGCAGTATTTT
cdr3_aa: CASSETGRADTQYF

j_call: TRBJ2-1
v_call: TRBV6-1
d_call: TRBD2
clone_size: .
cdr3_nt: TGTGCCAGCAGTGAACCCGGACTAGCGAATGAGCAGTTCTTC
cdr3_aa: CASSEPGLANEQFF

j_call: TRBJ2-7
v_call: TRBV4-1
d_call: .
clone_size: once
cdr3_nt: TGCGCCAGCAGCCAAGCTAATGACAGGCGATCCTACGAGCAGTACTTC
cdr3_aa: CASSQANDRRSYEQYF

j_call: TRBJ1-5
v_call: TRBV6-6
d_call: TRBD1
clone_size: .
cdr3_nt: TGTGCCAGCAGGTGGACAGGGGATCAGCCCCAGCATTTT
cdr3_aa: CASRWTGDQPQHF